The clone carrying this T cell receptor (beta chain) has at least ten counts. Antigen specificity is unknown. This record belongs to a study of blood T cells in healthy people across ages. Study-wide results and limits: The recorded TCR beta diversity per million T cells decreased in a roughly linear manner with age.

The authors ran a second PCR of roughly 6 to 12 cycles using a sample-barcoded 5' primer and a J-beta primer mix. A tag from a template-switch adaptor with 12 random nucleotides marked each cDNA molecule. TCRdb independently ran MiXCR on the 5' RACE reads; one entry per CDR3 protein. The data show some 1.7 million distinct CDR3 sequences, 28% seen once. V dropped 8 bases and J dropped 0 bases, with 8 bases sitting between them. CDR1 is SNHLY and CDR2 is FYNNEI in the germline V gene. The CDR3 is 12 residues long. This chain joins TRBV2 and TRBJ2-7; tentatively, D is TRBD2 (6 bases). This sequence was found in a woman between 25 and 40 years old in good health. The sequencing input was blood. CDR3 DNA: TGTGCCAGCGCGGGGAGCTCCTACGAGCAGTACTTC. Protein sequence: CASAGSSYEQYF.